These 32 T cell receptor beta chains share one sample of origin, sequenced in a study of blood T cells in healthy people across ages. Primers used in a second PCR of about 7 to 12 cycles were a sample-barcoded 5' primer and a J-beta primer mix. TCRdb recomputed calls from the 5' RACE reads with MiXCR, one row per CDR3 protein. The sample carries some 1.5 million distinct CDR3 sequences, under 30% recorded once. Source material: blood. The receptors were sampled from a woman younger than 45 in good health.

This clonotype turned up a few times. The chain carries TRBV7-9 and TRBJ2-1; 10 bases align to TRBD2. Germline CDR1 is SEHNR and CDR2 is FQNEAQ (reference sequence). The CDR3 consists of 15 residues. The V segment lost 2 bases and the J segment 10 bases; nucleotides outside the gene matches: 8. The CDR3 nucleotides are TGTGCCAGCAGCTTAAGCGGGGGGGCCCTAAAGGAGCAGTTCTTC. Its translation is CASSLSGGALKEQFF. Looking up the rest from reference TRBV7-9 and TRBJ2-1 gives the full variable domain: DTGVSQNPRHKITKRGQNVTFRCDPISEHNRLYWYRQTLGQGPEFLTYFQNEAQLEKSRLLSDRFSAERPKGSFSTLEIQRTEQGDSAMYLCASSLSGGALKEQFFGPGTRLTVL.

V gene TRBV12-3 or TRBV12-4 combines with J gene TRBJ1-6, with D unresolved. The CDR3 sequence is 15 residues long. The V gene lost 5 bases and the J gene lost 7 bases, with 15 bases spanning the gap. The CDR3 protein is CASSPFLGENSPLHF. The CDR3, as DNA: TGTGCCAGCAGTCCCTTCCTGGGAGAAAATTCACCCCTCCACTTT.

A few counts support this clonotype. V is TRBV6-2 or TRBV6-3 and J is TRBJ2-7; TRBD1 is a possible D gene (6 bases). Germline loops: CDR1 MNHEY, CDR2 SVGEGT. The CDR3 loop spans 16 amino acids. Trimming took off 0 bases at V and 0 bases at J, with 12 bases between the two ends. CDR3 residues: CASSYSSPGHSYEQYF. Written as DNA, the CDR3 is TGTGCCAGCAGTTACTCGAGCCCGGGACACTCCTACGAGCAGTACTTC.

This clonotype has a handful of counts. V gene TRBV28 combines with J gene TRBJ1-5, with D perhaps matching TRBD1 (5 bases). The CDR3 loop spans 15 amino acids. Trimming shortened V by 3 bases and J by 3 bases, and 12 bases separated the two germline ends. Germline assignment: CDR1 MDHEN and CDR2 SYDVKM. The CDR3 DNA reads as TGTGCCAGCAGTTTCACGGGGCTGCTCAATCAGCCCCAGCATTTT. Translating it yields CASSFTGLLNQPQHF.

Comments on this clonotype: The junction departs from germline at one end; a sequencing error may be responsible. The V gene is TRBV12-5, the J gene TRBJ2-3; tentative D call: TRBD2 (6 bases). Germline values: CDR1 LGHNT, CDR2 FRNRAP. The CDR3 consists of 16 residues. DNA for the CDR3: TGTGCTAGTGGTTTGCCGCGGGGTGGGAGCACGGATACGCAGTATTTT. Translating it yields CASGLPRGGSTDTQYF.

Comments on this clonotype: Since a much larger clone is just one base distant, this may be a read error. The chain couples TRBV12-3 or TRBV12-4 to TRBJ2-4; tentatively, D is TRBD1 or TRBD2 (5 bases each). The DNA end favors TRBJ2-5, so the J call may be wrong. The CDR3 consists of 14 residues. CDR3 bases: TGTGCCAGCAGGCGAGGGACGGATAAAGAGACCCAGTACTTC. Residues: CASRRGTDKETQYF.

This clonotype has more than one count but fewer than ten. The CDR3 sequence: CASTLRWMNQPQHF. DNA of the CDR3: TGTGCCAGCACTCTCCGATGGATGAATCAGCCCCAGCATTTT. The chain couples TRBV6-5 to TRBJ1-5; unclear D gene. There are 14 residues in the CDR3. The germline V gene encodes CDR1 MNHEY and CDR2 SVGAGI. The V and J ends lost 7 bases and 4 bases respectively, with 14 bases between them.

This clonotype was picked up many times. The genes are TRBV29-1 and TRBJ2-5, with 9 bases that match TRBD2. The CDR3 consists of 14 residues. CDR1 SQVTM and CDR2 ANQGSEA come from the germline V gene. The ends lost 7 bases at V and 1 base at J; junction bases unmatched: 7. The CDR3 is CSAPGTSSQETQYF. Written as DNA, the CDR3 is TGCAGCGCACCCGGGACTAGCAGCCAAGAGACCCAGTACTTC.

J is TRBJ2-1 and V is TRBV18; D gene ambiguous. CDR1 and CDR2 from the germline V gene are KGHSH and LQKENI. V lost 6 bases to trimming and J lost 4 bases, with 10 bases between them. The CDR3 spans 13 residues. CDR3 residues: CASSDLGYNEQFF. CDR3 bases: TGTGCCAGCTCGGACCTAGGGTACAATGAGCAGTTCTTC. Combining the CDR3 with reference TRBV18 and TRBJ2-1 gives the whole variable domain NAGVMQNPRHLVRRRGQEARLRCSPMKGHSHVYWYRQLPEEGLKFMVYLQKENIIDESGMPKERFSAEFPKEGPSILRIQQVVRGDSAAYFCASSDLGYNEQFFGPGTRLTVL.

This clonotype was seen a few times. The genes are TRBV18 and TRBJ2-5; D unresolved. The V gene lost 6 bases and the J gene lost 2 bases, with 13 bases spanning the gap. CDR3 length equals 14 residues. Germline-derived CDR1 and CDR2 are KGHSH and LQKENI. Here the CDR3 DNA reads TGTGCCAGCTCCCCTATTGAGACTCAAGAGACCCAGTACTTC. The encoded protein is CASSPIETQETQYF.

This clonotype was seen more than once but under ten times. The gene calls are TRBV29-1 and TRBJ2-3; 7 nucleotides line up with TRBD2. J was trimmed by 4 bases and V by 4 bases; bases with no gene match: 8. This CDR3 is 14 amino acids long. CDR1 SQVTM and CDR2 ANQGSEA come from the germline V gene. The CDR3 is CSVGRGGSADTQYF. CDR3 nucleotides: TGCAGCGTTGGTCGGGGAGGGAGCGCAGATACGCAGTATTTT.

This clonotype was counted ten times or more. Written as DNA, the CDR3 is TGTGCCAGCAGCTTCTGGACAGAGGATCAGTACTTC. Residues: CASSFWTEDQYF. The chain combines TRBV12-3 or TRBV12-4 with TRBJ2-4, with a weak D call TRBD1 (6 bases). The CDR3 loop spans 12 amino acids. V gave up 6 bases and J gave up 12 bases, with 15 bases separating them.

The rearrangement uses TRBV15 and TRBJ1-2; 7 bases fit TRBD1. Germline CDR1 is LNHNV and CDR2 is YYDKDF (reference sequence). Unmatched junction bases numbered 12, after V lost 2 bases and J lost 6 bases. The CDR3 is made up of 16 amino acids. In DNA form, the CDR3 reads TGTGCCACCAGCAGATCCCGCCTGGCAGGGGGTGATGGCTACACCTTC. Its protein is CATSRSRLAGGDGYTF. Variable domain in full (rest from reference TRBV15 and TRBJ1-2): DAMVIQNPRYQVTQFGKPVTLSCSQTLNHNVMYWYQQKSSQAPKLLFHYYDKDFNNEADTPDNFQSRRPNTSFCFLDIRSPGLGDTAMYLCATSRSRLAGGDGYTFGSGTRLTVV.

The chain employs TRBV10-3 and TRBJ2-1, with D possibly being TRBD2 (5 bases). This CDR3 has 12 residues. Per the germline V gene, CDR1 is ENHRY and CDR2 is SYGVKD. Trimming shortened V by 4 bases and J by 10 bases, and 11 bases separated the two germline ends. The CDR3 reads CAISAEGEEQFF. The CDR3 DNA is TGTGCCATCAGTGCAGAGGGTGAGGAGCAGTTCTTC.

This rearrangement joins TRBV6-5 to TRBJ1-6, with D perhaps matching TRBD1 (6 bases). The CDR3 totals 15 residues. V was trimmed by 0 bases and J by 9 bases, leaving 12 bases between them. Germline V lookup: CDR1 MNHEY, CDR2 SVGAGI. The CDR3 loop reads CASSYSKGGFSPLHF. The DNA of the CDR3 is TGTGCCAGCAGTTACTCGAAAGGGGGTTTTTCACCCCTCCACTTT.

Comments on this clonotype: One end of the junction fails to match germline, which may point to a read error. The chain has TRBV7-9 and TRBJ1-1, with 10 bases that match TRBD1. This CDR3 region has 15 residues. From germline, CDR1 is SEHNR and CDR2 FQNEAQ (reference sequence). In DNA, the CDR3 is TGCGCCAGCAGCTTGGGGGACAGGGGTGGAACTGAAGCTTTCTTT. It is translated as CASSLGDRGGTEAFF.

This clonotype has at least ten counts. CDR3 DNA sequence: TGTGCCAGCAGCCAAGATAATGGACTAGCGGGAGAGGAGCAGTACTTC. As protein: CASSQDNGLAGEEQYF. The chain employs TRBV3-1 and TRBJ2-5, with TRBD2 identical over 13 bases. The CDR3 covers 16 residues. In germline, CDR1 is LGHDT, CDR2 YNNKEL (reference sequence). V shed 0 bases, J shed 11 bases, and the junction held 9 bases outside the gene matches.

The rearrangement joins TRBV6-1 to TRBJ2-1; TRBD1 agrees at 8 bases. Looked up from germline, CDR1 is MNHNS and CDR2 is SASEGT. The V gene end was trimmed by 6 bases and the J gene end by 0 bases; junction bases not matched to a gene: 4. The CDR3 spans 15 residues. Here the CDR3 reads CASRDRAGSYNEQFF. The CDR3 DNA reads TGTGCCAGCAGGGACAGGGCGGGCTCCTACAATGAGCAGTTCTTC.

J is TRBJ2-4 and V is TRBV10-3, with D tentatively TRBD1 or TRBD2 (5 bases each). Near its end, the DNA agrees better with TRBJ2-7, so the J call may be wrong. CDR1 is ENHRY and CDR2 is SYGVKD in the germline V gene. The CDR3 is made up of 12 amino acids. CDR3 DNA sequence: TGTGCCACCGGGGACGGGGTAAGCGAGCAGTACTTC. Amino acid sequence: CATGDGVSEQYF.

As for this clonotype: The junction differs from germline at one of its ends, possibly a read error. The J gene is TRBJ1-2, the V gene TRBV29-1; a weak D match, TRBD1 (5 bases). CDR3 size: 13 residues. Germline V gene lookup returns CDR1 SQVTM and CDR2 ANQGSEA. Here the CDR3 reads CSSFSGDADGYTF. As DNA, the CDR3 is TGTAGCTCTTTCTCGGGGGACGCGGATGGCTACACCTTC.

This clonotype came up many times. This chain joins TRBV29-1 and TRBJ2-5; no firm D call. V lost 3 bases to trimming and J lost 0 bases, with 11 bases between them. CDR3 length: 14 residues. Germline V gene sequence: CDR1 SQVTM, CDR2 ANQGSEA. The CDR3, as DNA: TGCAGCGTTGACGGTTCACGGAACCAAGAGACCCAGTACTTC. It translates to CSVDGSRNQETQYF.

V is TRBV20-1 and J is TRBJ1-1; 7 nucleotides match TRBD1. Trimming cost V 3 bases and J 7 bases; bases outside gene matches: 8. Germline assignment: CDR1 DFQATT and CDR2 SNEGSKA (reference sequence). There are 13 residues in the CDR3. This CDR3 reads CSASGDRALEAFF. CDR3 in DNA: TGCAGTGCTAGTGGTGACAGGGCCCTTGAAGCTTTCTTT.

This clonotype was counted only a few times. This chain joins TRBV7-2 and TRBJ1-2; no reliable D call. This CDR3 contains 15 residues. CDR1 and CDR2 (germline): SGHTA, FQGNSA. The V and J ends lost 7 bases and 5 bases respectively, with 20 bases between them. The CDR3 nucleotides read TGTGCCAGCACCCTAGACGGGTCTAAGATATATGGCTACACCTTC. Its translation is CASTLDGSKIYGYTF. Combining the CDR3 with reference TRBV7-2 and TRBJ1-2 gives the whole variable domain GAGVSQSPSNKVTEKGKDVELRCDPISGHTALYWYRQSLGQGLEFLIYFQGNSAPDKSGLPSDRFSAERTGGSVSTLTIQRTQQEDSAVYLCASTLDGSKIYGYTFGSGTRLTVV.

This clonotype was observed a handful of times. The chain employs TRBV2 and TRBJ2-1, with D perhaps assigned TRBD1 or TRBD2 (5 bases each). V was shortened by 4 bases and J by 8 bases, with 15 bases between the two germline ends. The CDR3 sequence is 14 residues long. Germline V CDR1 and CDR2: SNHLY, FYNNEI. The CDR3 region has the DNA TGTGCCAGCAGTGGGGTTCCGAGGGGAGATGAGCAGTTCTTC. The encoded protein is CASSGVPRGDEQFF.

This clonotype has ten or more counts. This chain joins TRBV24-1 and TRBJ2-5, with D hard to call. Trimming left V 4 bases short and J 5 bases short, with 4 bases between. Germline assignment: CDR1 KGHDR and CDR2 SFDVKD. The CDR3 length is 11 residues. The CDR3 sequence is CATSDYETQYF. CDR3 bases: TGTGCCACCAGTGACTATGAGACCCAGTACTTC.

This clonotype was detected a few times. J is TRBJ2-1 and V is TRBV4-1, with D tentatively TRBD1 (6 bases). The CDR3 loop spans 16 amino acids. The ends were cut back, 0 bases at V and 4 bases at J, with 13 bases in the middle. Germline CDR1 is MGHRA and CDR2 is YSYEKL. The CDR3 loop reads CASSQDLVRGYNEQFF. In DNA, the CDR3 is TGCGCCAGCAGCCAAGATCTGGTCAGGGGATACAATGAGCAGTTCTTC.

This clonotype showed up just a few times. The chain is built from TRBV28 and TRBJ2-1; 12 bases agree with TRBD2. The V gene end was trimmed by 6 bases and the J gene end by 7 bases; junction bases not matched to a gene: 4. The V gene's germline CDR1 is MDHEN and CDR2 SYDVKM. This CDR3 is 14 amino acids long. CDR3 loop: CASSRTSGENEQFF. The CDR3 DNA sequence: TGTGCCAGCAGCAGGACTAGCGGGGAGAATGAGCAGTTCTTC.

This clonotype was seen repeatedly, ten times or more. One end of the junction fails to match germline, which may point to a read error. The J gene is TRBJ1-2, the V gene TRBV7-2; 9 nucleotides agree with TRBD1. The CDR3 has 14 amino acids. The germline gives CDR1 SGHTA, CDR2 FQGNSA. The CDR3 DNA follows: TGCGCCAGCAGCTTGTCCGGGACAGGGCGAGGCTACACCTTC. This codes for CASSLSGTGRGYTF.

The chain employs TRBV7-2 and TRBJ2-2, with unresolved D. V was trimmed by 7 bases and J by 0 bases, leaving 12 bases between them. The CDR3 consists of 15 residues. The germline gives CDR1 SGHTA, CDR2 FQGNSA. In nucleotides, the CDR3 is TGTGCCAGCACCTCGGACCCTTCGAACACCGGGGAGCTGTTTTTT. This encodes CASTSDPSNTGELFF.

The sample holds many counts of this clonotype. The V gene is TRBV24-1, the J gene TRBJ2-5; D gene uncertain. Germline V lookup: CDR1 KGHDR, CDR2 SFDVKD. Trimming removed 4 bases at V and 5 bases at J, with 10 bases between. This CDR3 has 13 amino acids. CDR3 amino acids: CATSESQVETQYF. The CDR3 coding sequence is TGTGCCACCAGTGAATCCCAGGTGGAGACCCAGTACTTC.

The chain has TRBV5-1 and TRBJ1-4; no firm D call. CDR3 length equals 14 residues. Per germline, CDR1 SGHRS and CDR2 YFSETQ. The V gene lost 4 bases and the J gene lost 7 bases, with 14 bases spanning the gap. The CDR3 nucleotides read TGCGCCAGCAGCCTGGACCCGGTGGGTGAAAAACTGTTTTTT. Its protein product is CASSLDPVGEKLFF.

The rearrangement links TRBV24-1 to TRBJ2-1; D is possibly TRBD2 (5 bases). There are 13 residues in the CDR3. The germline V gene has CDR1 KGHDR and CDR2 SFDVKD. Between the trimmed V and J ends, which lost 10 bases and 6 bases, there was a span of 15 bases. The CDR3 DNA is TGTGCCACGGCGGAGGTCCCTTCCAATGAGCAGTTCTTC. Translation gives CATAEVPSNEQFF.